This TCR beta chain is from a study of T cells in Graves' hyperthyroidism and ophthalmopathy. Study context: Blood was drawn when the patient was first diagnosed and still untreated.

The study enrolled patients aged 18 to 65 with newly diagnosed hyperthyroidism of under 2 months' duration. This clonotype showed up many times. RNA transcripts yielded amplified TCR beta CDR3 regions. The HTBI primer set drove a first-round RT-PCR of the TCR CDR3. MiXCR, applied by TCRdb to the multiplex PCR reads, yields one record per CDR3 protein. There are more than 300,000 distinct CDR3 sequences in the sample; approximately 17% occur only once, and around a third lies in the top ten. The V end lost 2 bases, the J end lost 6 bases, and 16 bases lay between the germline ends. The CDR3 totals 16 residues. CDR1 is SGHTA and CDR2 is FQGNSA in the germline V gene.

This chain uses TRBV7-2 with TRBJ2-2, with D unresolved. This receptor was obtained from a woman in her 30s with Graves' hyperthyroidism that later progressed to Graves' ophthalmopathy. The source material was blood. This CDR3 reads CASSLRPQLLAGELFF. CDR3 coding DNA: TGTGCCAGCAGCTTACGCCCCCAGCTGTTAGCCGGGGAGCTGTTTTTT.